The rows below give T cell receptor beta chains drawn from one sample of a study of T cells in Graves' hyperthyroidism and ophthalmopathy. TCRdb reprocessed the multiplex PCR reads via MiXCR and lists one record per CDR3 protein. The sample carries approximately 400,000 distinct CDR3 sequences, approximately 15% recorded once. The specimen sequenced was blood. The receptors were gathered from a woman aged 30 to 39 with Graves' hyperthyroidism. CDR3s include the opening cysteine and the closing phenylalanine or tryptophan. The order of the fields is V gene, J gene, D gene, clone size, CDR3 protein, CDR3 DNA. A D gene is named only where the DNA matches it firmly. Only some rows state a clone size, as once, few, many or a class for expanded clones.

>TRBV30|TRBJ1-2|-|-
CAWSGAYGYTF
TGTGCCTGGTCCGGCGCCTATGGCTACACCTTC
>TRBV6-1|TRBJ2-3|TRBD2|many
CASSLLLAGSSTDTQYF
TGTGCCAGCAGTCTTCTTCTAGCGGGGTCTAGCACAGATACGCAGTATTTT
>TRBV9|TRBJ2-1|-|-
CASSAPRSEQFF
TGTGCCAGCAGCGCGCCCAGGAGTGAGCAGTTCTTC
>TRBV20-1|TRBJ1-4|-|-
CSAPAVLNEKLFF
TGCAGTGCCCCGGCAGTTCTTAATGAAAAACTGTTTTTT
>TRBV7-9|TRBJ2-1|TRBD2|many
CASSLEASGSDEQFF
TGTGCCAGCAGCTTAGAGGCTAGCGGGAGCGATGAGCAGTTCTTC
>TRBV10-2|TRBJ2-7|-|-
CASSELGREQYF
TGCGCCAGCAGTGAATTGGGCCGCGAGCAGTACTTC
>TRBV7-2|TRBJ2-5|-|few
CASSPLEWIQETQYF
TGTGCCAGCAGCCCCCTGGAGTGGATACAAGAGACCCAGTACTTC
>TRBV5-1|TRBJ2-1|TRBD2|-
CASSLVASGNEQFF
TGCGCCAGCAGCTTGGTTGCTAGCGGAAATGAGCAGTTCTTC
>TRBV29-1|TRBJ2-5|TRBD2|many
CSVDNGLAGETQYF
TGCAGCGTTGACAACGGACTAGCGGGAGAGACCCAGTACTTC
>TRBV29-1|TRBJ2-1|-|few
CSVERTHDNEQFF
TGCAGCGTTGAGAGGACTCACGACAATGAGCAGTTCTTC
>TRBV6-4|TRBJ1-2|-|-
CASSDSSGYGYTF
TGTGCCAGCAGTGACTCGAGTGGTTATGGCTACACCTTC